What follows are 3 T cell receptor beta chains derived from one specimen sequenced in a study of blood T cell repertoires in COVID-19 (dated by TCRdb to 2020 to 2021). The library was prepared using the immunoSEQ multiplex PCR assay. Imported from immuneACCESS, the table was reduced by TCRdb to in-frame sequences with V and J called. These copies leave out some clones; in studies compared against another copy, an unresolved V gene accounts for under half, and the cause of the remainder is not known. In all, the sample holds approximately 240,000 clones, and 75% to 95% of those were seen once. Clones ranked in the top ten supply around 1.8% of the sample. Sequencing was carried out using PBMCs or T cells enriched from blood (not recorded which). Every receptor here comes from a woman aged 18-30 years who had recovered from COVID-19.

The chain uses TRBV6-2 or TRBV6-3 and TRBJ1-1; maybe TRBD1 (5 bases). The CDR3 extends over 13 amino acids. V was pared by 6 bases and J by 4 bases, with 12 bases between. In germline, CDR1 is MNHEY, CDR2 SVGEGT. CDR3 coding DNA: TGTGCCAGCAGCCACGGGGGGGGCACTGAAGCTTTCTTT. This encodes CASSHGGGTEAFF.

Here the CDR3 reads CASSLGRGLLSYEQYF. Here the CDR3 DNA reads TGTGCCAGCAGCTTAGGCAGGGGGCTACTTTCATACGAGCAGTACTTC. The chain carries TRBV13 and TRBJ2-7; 8 nucleotides line up with TRBD1. CDR1 is PRHDT, CDR2 FYEKMQ, per germline (reference sequence). Trimming at V came to 0 bases and at J to 4 bases, leaving 8 bases not matched to a gene. This CDR3 contains 16 residues.

V is TRBV7-8 and J is TRBJ1-2; 8 positions match TRBD1. The ends lost 7 bases at V and 3 bases at J; junction bases unmatched: 10. This CDR3 is built from 15 residues. Germline CDR1 is SGHVS and CDR2 is FQNEAQ. CDR3 protein: CASTPPPGGDYGYTF. The CDR3 coding sequence is TGTGCCAGCACCCCCCCTCCAGGGGGCGACTATGGCTACACCTTC.